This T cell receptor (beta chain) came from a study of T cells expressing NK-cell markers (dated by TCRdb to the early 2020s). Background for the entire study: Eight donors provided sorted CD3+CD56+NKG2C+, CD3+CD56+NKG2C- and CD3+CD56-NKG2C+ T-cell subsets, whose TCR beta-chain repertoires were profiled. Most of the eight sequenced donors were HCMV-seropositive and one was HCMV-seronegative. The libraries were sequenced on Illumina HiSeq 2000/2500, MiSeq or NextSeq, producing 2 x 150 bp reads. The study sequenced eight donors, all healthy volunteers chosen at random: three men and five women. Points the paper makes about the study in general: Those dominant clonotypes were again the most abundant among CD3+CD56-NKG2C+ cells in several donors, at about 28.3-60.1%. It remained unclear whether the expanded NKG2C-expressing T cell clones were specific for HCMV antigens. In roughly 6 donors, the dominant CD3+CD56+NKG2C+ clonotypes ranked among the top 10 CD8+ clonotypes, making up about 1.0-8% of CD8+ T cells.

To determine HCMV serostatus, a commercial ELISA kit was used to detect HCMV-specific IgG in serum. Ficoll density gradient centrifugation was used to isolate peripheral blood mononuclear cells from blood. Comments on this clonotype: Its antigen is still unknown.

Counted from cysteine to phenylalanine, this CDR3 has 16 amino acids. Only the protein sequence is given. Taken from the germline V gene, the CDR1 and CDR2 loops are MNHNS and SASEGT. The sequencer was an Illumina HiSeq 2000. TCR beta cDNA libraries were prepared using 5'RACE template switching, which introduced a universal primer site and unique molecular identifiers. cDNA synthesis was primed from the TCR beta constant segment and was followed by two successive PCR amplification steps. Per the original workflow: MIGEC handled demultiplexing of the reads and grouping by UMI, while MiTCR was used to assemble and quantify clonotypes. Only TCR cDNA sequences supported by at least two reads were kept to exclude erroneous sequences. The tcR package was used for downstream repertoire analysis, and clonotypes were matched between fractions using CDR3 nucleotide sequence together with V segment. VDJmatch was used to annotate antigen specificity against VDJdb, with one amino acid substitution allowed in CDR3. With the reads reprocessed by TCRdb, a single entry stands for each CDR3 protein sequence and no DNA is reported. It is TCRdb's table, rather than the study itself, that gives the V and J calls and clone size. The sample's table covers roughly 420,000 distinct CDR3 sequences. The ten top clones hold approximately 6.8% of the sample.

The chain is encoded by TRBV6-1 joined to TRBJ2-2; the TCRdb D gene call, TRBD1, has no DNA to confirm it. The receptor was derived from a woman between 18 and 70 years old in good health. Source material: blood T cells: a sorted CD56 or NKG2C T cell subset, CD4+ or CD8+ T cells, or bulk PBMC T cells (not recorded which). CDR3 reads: CASSFTGTGNTGELFF.